The TCR beta chain under discussion was sequenced for a study of blood T cell repertoires in COVID-19 (dated by TCRdb to the early 2020s). About the full investigation: Samples covering the acute and convalescent phases of COVID-19 were provided by collaborators in the United States, Italy and Spain. The material from the prospective study consisted of cDNA or gDNA derived from T cells, B-cell-depleted T cells, or PBMCs. The dataset comprised deeply sampled blood TCRbeta repertoires from subjects exposed to, actively infected with, or recovered from COVID-19. A freely available public database, intended as a resource for researchers studying the immune response to SARS-CoV-2, is where the repertoires were released. Samples came from the ongoing ImmuneRACE study (first 160 participants) plus 1,254 subjects from 6 global collaborators. A de-identified subject ID, COVID-19 status, age in years and sex were almost always included in the sample metadata. HLA class I and class II types, where available, came from metadata supplied by the sample provider rather than from assay-based typing.

Collaborating institutions collected whole blood in K2EDTA tubes following their own protocols. For TCRbeta analysis, collaborator samples were shipped as frozen whole blood, as isolated PBMCs, or as DNA extracted from either sample type. Based on the germline V gene, the CDR1 and CDR2 sequences are KGHSH and LQKENI. The germline ends are 8 bases apart after V is trimmed by 1 base and J by 4 bases. The CDR3, from cysteine to phenylalanine, totals 15 residues. The DNA shown is the 45-base CDR3, in frame from base 1. TCRbeta CDR3 regions were amplified from genomic DNA by means of the immunoSEQ Assay, a bias-controlled multiplex PCR. The original methods were these. Within the assay, amplification of reference gene primers was used to estimate how many nucleated cells each sample contained. To quantify the absolute abundance of each unique TCRbeta CDR3 rearrangement, sequence reads were collapsed and filtered. For each sample, productive Simpson clonality was calculated by taking the square root of Simpson's diversity index across productive rearrangements. The immuneACCESS repertoire file appears here via TCRdb, limited to in-frame rearrangements. These files lack a portion of the clones; in checked studies, under half of the deficit traces to unresolved V genes, and the cause of the others is not known. Clone size and the V and J calls come from that table; the DNA yielded D and trimming. For this sample there are under 30,000 clones; roughly 88% appear just once. In total, the top ten clones hold around 12% of the sample.

Broader findings and caveats from the paper: The amount of clinical and demographic metadata varied by source and participant and was provided uncurated.

Turning to this clone: The specificity of this receptor is unknown. The input lacks base qualities; no much larger clone sits a single base away. Distinct nucleotide sequences in the sample also encode this CDR3.

The clonotype originates from a woman over 75 with active or convalescent COVID-19. Material: peripheral blood. The V and J segments used are TRBV18 and TRBJ2-6; the D gene is unclear. The CDR3 amino acid sequence is: CASSPRGSGANVLTF. DNA sequence: TGTGCCAGCTCACCACGAGGATCGGGGGCCAACGTCCTGACTTTC.